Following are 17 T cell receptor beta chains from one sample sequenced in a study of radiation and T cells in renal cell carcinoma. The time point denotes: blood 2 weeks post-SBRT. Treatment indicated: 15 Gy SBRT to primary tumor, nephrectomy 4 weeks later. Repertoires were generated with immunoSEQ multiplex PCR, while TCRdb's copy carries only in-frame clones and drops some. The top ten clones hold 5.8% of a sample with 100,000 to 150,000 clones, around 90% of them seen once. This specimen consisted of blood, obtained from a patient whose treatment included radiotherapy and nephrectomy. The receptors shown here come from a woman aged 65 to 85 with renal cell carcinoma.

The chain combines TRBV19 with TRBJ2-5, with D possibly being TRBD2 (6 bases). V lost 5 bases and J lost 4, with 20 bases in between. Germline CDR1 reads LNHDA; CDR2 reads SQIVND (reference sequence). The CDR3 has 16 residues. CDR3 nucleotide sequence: TGTGCCAGTAGTTATACTCCCGGGACGGAGGGAGAGACCCAGTACTTC. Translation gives CASSYTPGTEGETQYF.

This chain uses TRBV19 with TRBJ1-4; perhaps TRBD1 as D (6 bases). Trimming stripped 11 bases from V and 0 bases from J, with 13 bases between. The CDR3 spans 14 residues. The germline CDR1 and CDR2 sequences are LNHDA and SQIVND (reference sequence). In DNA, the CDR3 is TGTGCCCGCGGACAGCTTGCAACTAATGAAAAACTGTTTTTT. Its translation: CARGQLATNEKLFF.

The CDR3 DNA reads as TGTGCCAGTAGTACCTGGACTAGCGGGGGGGTCTCCTACAATGAGCAGTTCTTC. The encoded protein is CASSTWTSGGVSYNEQFF. The V gene is TRBV19, the J gene TRBJ2-1; 15 nucleotides line up with TRBD2. The CDR3 is 18 amino acids. CDR1 and CDR2 from the germline V gene are LNHDA and SQIVND (reference sequence). V lost 4 bases to trimming and J lost 0 bases; unmatched junction nucleotides: 4.

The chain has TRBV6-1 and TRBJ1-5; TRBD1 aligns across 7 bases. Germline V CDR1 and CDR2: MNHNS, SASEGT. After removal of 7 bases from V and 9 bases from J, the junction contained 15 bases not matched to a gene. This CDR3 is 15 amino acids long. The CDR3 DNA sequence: TGTGCCAGCACCCCAGGGGGGACGGTCCAAGGGCCCCAGCATTTT. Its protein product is CASTPGGTVQGPQHF.

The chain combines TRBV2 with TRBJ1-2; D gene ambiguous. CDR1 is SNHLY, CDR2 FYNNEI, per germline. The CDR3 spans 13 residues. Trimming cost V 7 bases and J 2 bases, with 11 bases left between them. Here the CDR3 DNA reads TGTGCCAGCACGGGGTATTACAACTATGGCTACACCTTC. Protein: CASTGYYNYGYTF. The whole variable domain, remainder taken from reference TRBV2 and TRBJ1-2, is EPEVTQTPSHQVTQMGQEVILRCVPISNHLYFYWYRQILGQKVEFLVSFYNNEISEKSEIFDDQFSVERPDGSNFTLKIRSTKLEDSAMYFCASTGYYNYGYTFGSGTRLTVV.

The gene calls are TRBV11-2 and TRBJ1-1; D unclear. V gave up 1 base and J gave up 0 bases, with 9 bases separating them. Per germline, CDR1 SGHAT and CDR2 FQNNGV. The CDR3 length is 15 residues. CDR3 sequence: CASSLAMGMNTEAFF. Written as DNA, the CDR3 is TGTGCCAGCAGCTTAGCGATGGGAATGAACACTGAAGCTTTCTTT.

The CDR3 nucleotides are TGTGCCATCGATAACTATGGCTACACCTTC. As protein: CAIDNYGYTF. This chain uses TRBV28 with TRBJ1-2, with unresolved D. Germline V CDR1 and CDR2: MDHEN, SYDVKM. The CDR3 is made up of 10 amino acids. V was cut by 10 bases and J by 1 base, with 4 bases left in between.

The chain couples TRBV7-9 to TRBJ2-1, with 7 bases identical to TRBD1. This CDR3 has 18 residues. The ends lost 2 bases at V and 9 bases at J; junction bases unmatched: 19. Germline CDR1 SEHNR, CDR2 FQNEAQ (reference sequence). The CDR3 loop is CASSLPPGTVFSDSEQFF. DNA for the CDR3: TGTGCCAGCAGCTTACCCCCCGGGACAGTCTTCTCAGATAGTGAGCAGTTCTTC.

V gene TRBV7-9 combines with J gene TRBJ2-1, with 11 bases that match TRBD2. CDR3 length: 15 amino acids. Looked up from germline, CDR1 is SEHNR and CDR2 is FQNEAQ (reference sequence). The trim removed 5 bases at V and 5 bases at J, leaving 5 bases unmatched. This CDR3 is CASSRLAGRNNEQFF. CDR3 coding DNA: TGTGCCAGCAGCCGACTAGCGGGGCGCAACAATGAGCAGTTCTTC.

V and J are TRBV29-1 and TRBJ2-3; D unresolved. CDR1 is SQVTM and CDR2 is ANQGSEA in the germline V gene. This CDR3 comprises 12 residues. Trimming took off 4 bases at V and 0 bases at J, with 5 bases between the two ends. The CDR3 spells CSVGASTDTQYF. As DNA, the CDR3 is TGCAGCGTTGGAGCTAGCACAGATACGCAGTATTTT.

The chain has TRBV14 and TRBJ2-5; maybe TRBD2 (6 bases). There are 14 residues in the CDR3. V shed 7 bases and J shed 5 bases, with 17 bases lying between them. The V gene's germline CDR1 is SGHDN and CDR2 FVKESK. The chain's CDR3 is CASNDLASGETQYF. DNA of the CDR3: TGTGCCAGCAATGATCTAGCGTCGGGGGAGACCCAGTACTTC.

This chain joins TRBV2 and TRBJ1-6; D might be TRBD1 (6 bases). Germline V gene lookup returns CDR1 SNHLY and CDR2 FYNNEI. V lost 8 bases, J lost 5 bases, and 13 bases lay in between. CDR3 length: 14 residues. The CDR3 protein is CASSRDTHNSPLHF. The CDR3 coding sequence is TGTGCCAGCTCCAGGGACACACATAATTCACCCCTCCACTTT.

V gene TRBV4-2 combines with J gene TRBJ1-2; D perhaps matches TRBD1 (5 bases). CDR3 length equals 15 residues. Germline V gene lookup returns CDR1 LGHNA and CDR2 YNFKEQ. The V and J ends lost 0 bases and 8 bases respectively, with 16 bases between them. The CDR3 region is CASSQEIGQGRGYTF. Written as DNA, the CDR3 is TGTGCCAGCAGCCAAGAAATCGGGCAGGGTCGGGGCTACACCTTC.

CDR3 in DNA: TGTGCCAGCAGCAAAGAAGGACTAGCGGGGAAGACCTACGAGCAGTACTTC. It encodes CASSKEGLAGKTYEQYF. The V gene is TRBV21-1, the J gene TRBJ2-7; TRBD2, as called in the table, went unchecked against the DNA. TRBV21-1 is termed a pseudogene. This CDR3 spans 17 amino acids.

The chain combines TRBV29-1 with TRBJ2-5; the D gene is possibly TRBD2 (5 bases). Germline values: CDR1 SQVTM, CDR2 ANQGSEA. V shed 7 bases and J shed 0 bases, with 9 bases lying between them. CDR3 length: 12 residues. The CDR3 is CSAREYQETQYF. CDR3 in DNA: TGCAGCGCTAGGGAGTACCAAGAGACCCAGTACTTC.

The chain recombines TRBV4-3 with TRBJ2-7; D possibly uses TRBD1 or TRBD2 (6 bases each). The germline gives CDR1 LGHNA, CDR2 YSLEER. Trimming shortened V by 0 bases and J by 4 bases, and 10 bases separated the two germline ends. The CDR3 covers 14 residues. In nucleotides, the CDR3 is TGCGCCAGCAGCCAAGATGTAGGGGGGTACGAGCAGTACTTC. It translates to CASSQDVGGYEQYF.

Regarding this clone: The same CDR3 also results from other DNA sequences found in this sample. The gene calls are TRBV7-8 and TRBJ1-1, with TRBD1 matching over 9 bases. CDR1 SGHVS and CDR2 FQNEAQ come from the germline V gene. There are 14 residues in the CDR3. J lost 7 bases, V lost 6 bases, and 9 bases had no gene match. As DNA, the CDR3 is TGTGCCAGCAGTTTAAAAGGGGGACAGGGTGAAGCTTTCTTT. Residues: CASSLKGGQGEAFF.